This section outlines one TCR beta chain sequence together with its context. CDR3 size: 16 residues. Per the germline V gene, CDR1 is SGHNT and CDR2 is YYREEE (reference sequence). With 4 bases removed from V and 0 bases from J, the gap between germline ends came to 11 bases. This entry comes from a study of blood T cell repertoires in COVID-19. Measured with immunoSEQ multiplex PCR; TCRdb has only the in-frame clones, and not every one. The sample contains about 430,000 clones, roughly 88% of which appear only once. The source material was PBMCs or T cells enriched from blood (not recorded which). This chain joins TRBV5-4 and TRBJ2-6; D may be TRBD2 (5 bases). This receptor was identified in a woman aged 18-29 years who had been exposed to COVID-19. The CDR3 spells CASSRLGASGANVLTF. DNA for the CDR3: TGTGCCAGCAGCCGCTTGGGAGCCTCTGGGGCCAACGTCCTGACTTTC.